Below, 6 T cell receptor beta chains from the same sample are listed, as sequenced in a study of long-term antiretroviral therapy in people with HIV. The libraries were made with immunoSEQ v3.0 at survey level. The table came from immunoSEQ multiplex PCR; TCRdb's copy has only in-frame clones and leaves some out. In the table there are about 22,000 clones, around 85% of which are singletons. The specimen was unsorted PBMCs, collected about 4 years after starting antiretroviral therapy. All receptors come from a young man with HIV.

This sequence joins TRBV5-8 and TRBJ1-4; D ambiguous. The CDR3 is 15 amino acids. From germline, CDR1 is SGHTS and CDR2 YDEGEE. Trimming stripped 2 bases from V and 8 bases from J, with 16 bases between. Here the CDR3 reads CASSFRRTRGEKLFF. The DNA of the CDR3 is TGTGCCAGCAGCTTCCGACGGACCCGTGGAGAAAAACTGTTTTTT.

The genes are TRBV27 and TRBJ1-6; no firm D call. Germline loops: CDR1 MNHEY, CDR2 SMNVEV (reference sequence). Trimming pared 10 bases from V and 10 bases from J, leaving 17 bases between. CDR3 length: 13 residues. The CDR3 protein is CATSRAGGSPLHF. The CDR3, as DNA: TGTGCCACCTCGCGAGCCGGAGGATCACCCCTCCACTTT.

This clone was seen a single time. The chain links TRBV10-2 to TRBJ1-1; TRBD1 agrees at 10 bases. The CDR3 extends over 14 amino acids. In germline, CDR1 is WSHSY, CDR2 SAAADI. Trimming at V came to 6 bases and at J to 0 bases, leaving 1 base not matched to a gene. CDR3 in DNA: TGCGCCAGCAGGGGGACAGGGGTGAACACTGAAGCTTTCTTT. Residues: CASRGTGVNTEAFF.

The rearrangement links TRBV6-1 to TRBJ1-1; D uncertain. The germline V and J ends were trimmed by 5 bases and 4 bases, with 5 bases remaining between them. CDR1 and CDR2 from the germline V gene are MNHNS and SASEGT. The CDR3 covers 11 residues. In DNA form, the CDR3 reads TGTGCCAGCAGTAGGTTCACTGAAGCTTTCTTT. Encoded protein: CASSRFTEAFF.

The genes are TRBV10-3 and TRBJ1-5; D not certain. V lost 3 bases and J 0 bases, leaving 9 bases between the germline ends. Germline CDR1 is ENHRY and CDR2 is SYGVKD. This CDR3 comprises 15 residues. In nucleotides, the CDR3 is TGTGCCATCAGTGACAGGATTAATAGCAATCAGCCCCAGCATTTT. It codes for CAISDRINSNQPQHF.

This chain links TRBV19 with TRBJ2-5, with D possibly TRBD2 on 5 matching bases. Germline assignment: CDR1 LNHDA and CDR2 SQIVND (reference sequence). The CDR3 totals 15 residues. Trimming took off 8 bases at V and 1 base at J, with 17 bases between the two ends. The CDR3 DNA reads as TGTGCCAGTGGACCCGGGGAGCACCGCCAAGAGACCCAGTACTTC. It is translated as CASGPGEHRQETQYF.